Each of the 9 T cell receptor beta chains below was sequenced from the same sample in a study of PD-L1 blockade in urothelial cancer. The repertoire was sequenced with immunoSEQ multiplex PCR; TCRdb's copy has only in-frame clones and lacks some. There are tens of thousands of clones in the sample; around 89% occur only once, and around 1.8% lies in the top ten. The input for sequencing was PBMCs, taken around atezolizumab (anti-PD-L1) treatment. These receptors came from a man aged 60 to 75 with urothelial cancer.

V usage is TRBV11-1 and J usage is TRBJ1-2; D might be TRBD1 (6 bases). Germline CDR1 is SGHAT and CDR2 is FQDESV (reference sequence). Deletions cut 1 base from V and 6 bases from J, with 15 bases between. CDR3 length: 15 amino acids. The CDR3 bases are TGTGCCAGCAGCTTAGGAGGGGGAAAGCGTCATGGCTACACCTTC. Protein sequence: CASSLGGGKRHGYTF.

The chain is built from TRBV2 and TRBJ1-5, with D maybe TRBD1 (6 bases). In germline, CDR1 is SNHLY, CDR2 FYNNEI. V was cut by 4 bases and J by 7 bases, with 14 bases left in between. The CDR3 is 14 residues long. CDR3 amino acids: CASSAQGSEQPQHF. The CDR3 DNA sequence: TGTGCCAGCAGTGCACAGGGCTCGGAGCAGCCCCAGCATTTT.

This chain uses TRBV19 with TRBJ2-7; tentative D call: TRBD2 (5 bases). V shed 2 bases and J shed 3 bases, with 11 bases lying between them. Per germline, CDR1 LNHDA and CDR2 SQIVND (reference sequence). The CDR3 runs to 14 residues. CDR3 amino acids: CASSITRGNYEQYF. CDR3 coding DNA: TGTGCCAGTAGTATAACACGGGGTAACTACGAGCAGTACTTC.

This clone was recorded only once. The chain employs TRBV27 and TRBJ2-7, with 7 bases fitting TRBD1. Germline-derived CDR1 and CDR2 are MNHEY and SMNVEV (reference sequence). The CDR3 covers 17 residues. The ends lost 2 bases at V and 0 bases at J; junction bases unmatched: 10. CDR3 residues: CASSLSKTGSSSYEQYF. The CDR3 region has the DNA TGTGCCAGCAGTTTAAGCAAGACAGGGTCGAGCTCCTACGAGCAGTACTTC.

This clone came up once. The chain joins TRBV30 to TRBJ1-5, with a tentative D call TRBD1 (5 bases). The V end was cut by 2 bases, the J end by 11 bases, with 16 bases between. The germline CDR1 and CDR2 sequences are GTSNPN and SVGIG (reference sequence). The CDR3 sequence is 13 residues long. CDR3 nucleotide sequence: TGTGCCTGGAGTACTACCCCGTGGGGGGCCCAGCATTTT. This translates into CAWSTTPWGAQHF.

The rearrangement joins TRBV18 to TRBJ2-7; TRBD1 agrees at 9 bases. V lost 6 bases and J lost 6; bases outside the gene matches: 12. The germline V gene encodes CDR1 KGHSH and CDR2 LQKENI. The CDR3 has 15 amino acids. In nucleotides, the CDR3 is TGTGCCAGCTCCCCCGGACAGGGGTTAGCTTTCGAGCAGTACTTC. Its translation: CASSPGQGLAFEQYF.

This chain connects TRBV7-2 to TRBJ1-4, with D perhaps matching TRBD1 (6 bases). Germline assignment: CDR1 SGHTA and CDR2 FQGNSA. V was trimmed by 2 bases and J by 6 bases, leaving 13 bases between them. This CDR3 is 15 amino acids long. Written as DNA, the CDR3 is TGTGCCAGCAGCTTATCGGGCAGGGGAGATGAAAAACTGTTTTTT. This translates into CASSLSGRGDEKLFF.

Remarks on this clone: A much larger clone lies a single base off, so this may be a read error. V is TRBV5-4 and J is TRBJ2-7; 7 bases align to TRBD1. Germline CDR1 SGHNT, CDR2 YYREEE (reference sequence). Losses at the gene ends were 4 bases for V and 2 bases for J; bases not matched to a gene: 3. The CDR3 length is 13 residues. In DNA, the CDR3 is TGTGCCAGCAGCCCGGGGACAGCCTACGAGCAGTACTTC. This encodes CASSPGTAYEQYF.

Here the CDR3 DNA reads TGTGCCAGCTCAACAGGGACTAGCGGGGTAGGCACAGATACGCAGTATTTT. It codes for CASSTGTSGVGTDTQYF. The chain carries TRBV18 and TRBJ2-3, with 13 nucleotides matching TRBD2. Germline CDR1 is KGHSH and CDR2 is LQKENI. With V trimmed by 5 bases and J by 1 base, 6 bases remained unmatched. This CDR3 is built from 17 residues.